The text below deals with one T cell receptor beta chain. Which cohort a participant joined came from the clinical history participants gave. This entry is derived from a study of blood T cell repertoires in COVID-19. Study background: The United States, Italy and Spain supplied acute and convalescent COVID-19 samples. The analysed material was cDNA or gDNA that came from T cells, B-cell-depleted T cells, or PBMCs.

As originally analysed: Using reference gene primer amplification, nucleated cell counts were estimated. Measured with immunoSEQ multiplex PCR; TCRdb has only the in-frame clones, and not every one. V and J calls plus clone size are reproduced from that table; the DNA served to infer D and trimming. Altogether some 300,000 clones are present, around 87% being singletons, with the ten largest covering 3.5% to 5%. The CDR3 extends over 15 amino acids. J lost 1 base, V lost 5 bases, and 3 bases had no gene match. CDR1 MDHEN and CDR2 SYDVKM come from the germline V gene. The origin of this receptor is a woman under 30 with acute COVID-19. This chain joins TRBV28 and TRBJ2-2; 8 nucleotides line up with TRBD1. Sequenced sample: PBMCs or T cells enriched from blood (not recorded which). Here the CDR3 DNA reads TGTGCCAGCAGTCTCGACAGGGGGAACACCGGGGAGCTGTTTTTT. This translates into CASSLDRGNTGELFF. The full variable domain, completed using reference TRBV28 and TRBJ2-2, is DVKVTQSSRYLVKRTGEKVFLECVQDMDHENMFWYRQDPGLGLRLIYFSYDVKMKEKGDIPEGYSVSREKKERFSLILESASTNQTSMYLCASSLDRGNTGELFFGEGSRLTVL.